The rows below give T cell receptor beta chains drawn from one sample of a study of response to subunit inactivated influenza vaccine. TCRdb used MiXCR to reprocess the RT-PCR reads, holding one entry per CDR3 protein. The top ten clones hold about 1.9% of a sample with fewer than 550,000 distinct CDR3 sequences, roughly 23% of them seen once. Source: CD4+ T cells sorted from PBMCs, taken roughly 5 days after vaccination. The receptors originated from a man aged 50 to 59 who received an inactivated influenza vaccine. Each CDR3 is given with its conserved first and last residue. D genes are given only for firm matches. Clone size appears in some rows only: once, few, many, or a class for an expanded clone.

V	J	length	size	D	CDR3	DNA
TRBV6-2/TRBV6-3	TRBJ2-4	15	few	NA	CASSPPGGGKNIQYF	TGTGCCAGCAGCCCCCCGGGTGGCGGGAAAAACATTCAGTACTTC
TRBV12-3/TRBV12-4	TRBJ2-1	13	many	NA	CASSLSREYEQFF	TGTGCCAGCAGTTTAAGCAGGGAGTATGAGCAGTTCTTC
TRBV5-1	TRBJ2-5	14	few	TRBD1	CASSTGTAQETQYF	TGCGCCAGCAGCACTGGGACAGCCCAAGAGACCCAGTACTTC
TRBV6-1	TRBJ2-7	13	NA	NA	CASQTDTSYEQYF	TGTGCCAGCCAGACAGATACCTCCTACGAGCAGTACTTC
TRBV5-1	TRBJ1-1	13	NA	NA	CASNLQDNTEAFF	TGCGCCAGCAACTTACAAGATAACACTGAAGCTTTCTTT
TRBV3-1	TRBJ2-1	16	NA	TRBD2	CASSKPGLAGYNEQFF	TGTGCCAGCAGCAAACCGGGACTAGCGGGTTACAATGAGCAGTTCTTC
TRBV11-2	TRBJ1-2	14	NA	NA	CASSLGGGHYGYTF	TGTGCCAGCAGCTTAGGTGGCGGGCACTATGGCTACACCTTC
TRBV12-3/TRBV12-4	TRBJ2-2	16	NA	TRBD2	CASSPTSGGNTGELFF	TGTGCCAGCAGTCCAACTAGCGGGGGGAACACCGGGGAGCTGTTTTTT
TRBV4-3	TRBJ1-1	15	NA	TRBD1	CASSSVLRGPTEAFF	TGCGCCAGCAGTTCAGTACTCAGGGGGCCCACTGAAGCTTTCTTT
TRBV12-3/TRBV12-4	TRBJ2-5	13	NA	NA	CASSLASAETQYF	TGTGCCAGCAGTTTGGCCAGCGCGGAGACCCAGTACTTC
TRBV7-2	TRBJ2-5	15	NA	TRBD1	CASSLTGQGGETQYF	TGTGCCAGCAGCTTAACAGGACAGGGGGGAGAGACCCAGTACTTC
TRBV28	TRBJ2-7	14	few	TRBD2	CASSPHSTSPEQYF	TGTGCCAGCAGTCCCCATTCGACTAGCCCCGAGCAGTACTTC
TRBV7-9	TRBJ1-3	13	NA	NA	CASSSRQGNTIYF	TGTGCCAGCAGCTCTCGACAGGGAAACACCATATATTTT
TRBV7-9	TRBJ2-2	15	few	NA	CASLVGTANTGELFF	TGTGCCAGCTTGGTGGGCACTGCGAACACCGGGGAGCTGTTTTTT
TRBV4-1	TRBJ2-5	13	NA	NA	CASSQDTGLTQYF	TGCGCCAGCAGCCAAGATACAGGATTGACCCAGTACTTC
TRBV12-3/TRBV12-4	TRBJ1-4	15	NA	NA	CASSLSSNRNEKLFF	TGTGCCAGCAGTTTAAGTTCAAACAGGAATGAAAAACTGTTTTTT
TRBV3-1	TRBJ2-7	13	few	NA	CASSQQGGYEQYF	TGTGCCAGCAGCCAACAGGGTGGGTACGAGCAGTACTTC
TRBV5-6	TRBJ2-7	15	NA	TRBD1	CASSLGQGWTYEQYF	TGTGCCAGCAGCTTGGGACAGGGGTGGACCTACGAGCAGTACTTC
TRBV4-1	TRBJ2-3	14	few	NA	CASSQAGGRDTQYF	TGCGCCAGCAGCCAAGCGGGGGGCCGGGATACGCAGTATTTT
TRBV12-3/TRBV12-4	TRBJ2-6	11	NA	TRBD1	CASRFTGGQTF	TGTGCCAGCAGGTTTACAGGGGGTCAGACTTTC
TRBV12-3/TRBV12-4	TRBJ1-6	12	many	NA	CASTNYRTPLHF	TGTGCCAGCACCAATTATCGGACACCCCTCCACTTT
TRBV6-5	TRBJ1-4	17	many	NA	CASSYGQGGMANEKLFF	TGTGCCAGCAGTTACGGGCAGGGAGGAATGGCTAATGAAAAACTGTTTTTT
TRBV7-2	TRBJ1-1	14	few	NA	CASRKGQINTEAFF	TGTGCCAGCCGAAAGGGGCAGATCAACACTGAAGCTTTCTTT